This T cell receptor beta chain derives from a study of blood T cell repertoires in COVID-19. For the study at large: Samples representing acute and convalescent COVID-19 were sourced from the United States, Italy and Spain. From T cells, B-cell-depleted T cells, or PBMCs came the material, which was cDNA or gDNA.

Authors' analysis steps: Amplification of reference gene primers provided the estimated nucleated cell counts. TCRdb's table, derived via immunoSEQ multiplex PCR, lists solely in-frame clones and lacks some. V and J calls and clone size are copied from that table; D and trimming were computed from the DNA. The data hold about 330,000 clones, with roughly 90% observed a single time. Trimming pared 1 base from V and 2 bases from J, leaving 11 bases between. The CDR3 loop spans 15 amino acids. Germline V gene data show CDR1 as SEHNR and CDR2 as FQNEAQ (reference sequence). This sequence joins TRBV7-9 and TRBJ2-5; D call uncertain. Sequencing was done on a sample of peripheral blood. The source is a man between 18 and 35 years old who had recovered from COVID-19. CDR3 sequence reads: CASSLVETFQETQYF. The CDR3 nucleotides are TGTGCCAGCAGCTTAGTTGAGACATTTCAAGAGACCCAGTACTTC.